A single sample gave rise to the 32 T cell receptor beta chains below, sequenced in a study of cytomegalovirus exposure and HLA in healthy donors. Method: immunoSEQ multiplex PCR; TCRdb's copy keeps in-frame clones and lacks some. The sample has more than 85,000 clones; 89% are singletons. The sequenced sample consisted of PBMCs. The receptors were gathered from a woman under 30 in good health and CMV-seronegative.

The DNA for the CDR3 is TGTGCCAGCAATGACAGGGACAACCGGTGGGAGACCCAGTACTTC. Its protein product is CASNDRDNRWETQYF. V usage is TRBV28 and J usage is TRBJ2-5; 7 positions match TRBD1. CDR3 length: 15 residues. The germline CDR1 and CDR2 sequences are MDHEN and SYDVKM. V was clipped by 7 bases and J by 5 bases; unmatched bases: 13.

This chain connects TRBV28 to TRBJ1-1; D is uncertain. V gave up 5 bases and J gave up 3 bases, with 10 bases separating them. The CDR3 contains 13 residues. From germline, CDR1 is MDHEN and CDR2 SYDVKM. CDR3 residues: CASSQVPYTEAFF. CDR3 DNA: TGTGCCAGCAGTCAGGTTCCTTACACTGAAGCTTTCTTT.

This clone has a single count. The rearrangement links TRBV5-4 to TRBJ2-7; the D gene is possibly TRBD1 (5 bases). Germline CDR1 and CDR2: SGHNT and YYREEE (reference sequence). Deletions cut 3 bases from V and 3 bases from J, with 10 bases between. There are 13 residues in the CDR3. The CDR3 sequence: CASSSDTDYEQYF. The CDR3 DNA is TGTGCCAGCAGCTCGGACACAGACTACGAGCAGTACTTC. The complete variable domain, with remaining parts taken from reference TRBV5-4 and TRBJ2-7, reads ETGVTQSPTHLIKTRGQQVTLRCSSQSGHNTVSWYQQALGQGPQFIFQYYREEENGRGNFPPRFSGLQFPNYSSELNVNALELDDSALYLCASSSDTDYEQYFGPGTRLTVT.

To note about this clone: One end of the junction is discordant with germline, which a read error may explain. CDR3 nucleotide sequence: TGTGCCTGGGATCTAACGAGGGCAGGCAGCGCCTTC. Its protein product is CAWDLTRAGSAF. This chain connects TRBV30 to TRBJ1-2; D unclear. Germline V gene lookup returns CDR1 GTSNPN and CDR2 SVGIG (reference sequence). CDR3 length equals 12 residues.

This chain links TRBV19 with TRBJ2-1; 8 positions agree with TRBD1. This CDR3 spans 17 amino acids. V dropped 5 bases and J dropped 6; count of bases not matched to a gene: 15. Per germline, CDR1 LNHDA and CDR2 SQIVND (reference sequence). In DNA, the CDR3 is TGTGCCAGTAGTCCTCGACAGGGGCGAGGCGTATCCAATGAGCAGTTCTTC. It translates to CASSPRQGRGVSNEQFF.

This clone has just one count. The chain links TRBV7-9 to TRBJ1-3; 10 nucleotides align to TRBD1. There are 17 residues in the CDR3. CDR1 is SEHNR and CDR2 is FQNEAQ in the germline V gene (reference sequence). V gave up 6 bases and J gave up 2 bases; unmatched junction bases: 10. CDR3 in amino acids: CASSSDRGRTAGNTIYF. CDR3 sequence (DNA): TGTGCCAGCAGTTCCGACAGGGGGCGGACGGCTGGAAACACCATATATTTT.

V and J are TRBV9 and TRBJ2-2, with D tentatively TRBD2 (5 bases). V lost 4 bases to trimming and J lost 4 bases, with 14 bases between them. Germline CDR1 is SGDLS and CDR2 is YYNGEE. CDR3 length equals 15 residues. CDR3 coding DNA: TGTGCCAGCAGCTTCAGTGGGAGTATCACCGGGGAGCTGTTTTTT. Translation gives CASSFSGSITGELFF.

V and J are TRBV30 and TRBJ2-7; TRBD1 agrees at 12 bases. Losses at the gene ends were 3 bases for V and 6 bases for J; bases not matched to a gene: 9. The CDR3 has 15 residues. The germline V gene has CDR1 GTSNPN and CDR2 SVGIG (reference sequence). The chain's CDR3 is CAWRMGTGGSVEQYF. The CDR3, as DNA: TGTGCCTGGAGGATGGGGACAGGGGGCTCGGTCGAGCAGTACTTC.

V and J are TRBV18 and TRBJ1-5; D remains ambiguous. Germline assignment: CDR1 KGHSH and CDR2 LQKENI. The germline V and J ends were trimmed by 3 bases and 0 bases, with 9 bases remaining between them. CDR3 length: 15 residues. CDR3 amino acids: CASSPSDYSNQPQHF. Here the CDR3 DNA reads TGTGCCAGCTCACCCTCAGATTATAGCAATCAGCCCCAGCATTTT.

J is TRBJ1-4 and V is TRBV10-2; the D gene is possibly TRBD1 (5 bases). This CDR3 contains 14 residues. V lost 8 bases and J lost 6, with 16 bases in between. Germline V lookup: CDR1 WSHSY, CDR2 SAAADI. Here the CDR3 DNA reads TGCGCCAGCTTCAGGCCGGGGGGAGATGAAAAACTGTTTTTT. Translation: CASFRPGGDEKLFF.

This clone was found once. Here the CDR3 reads CASSLSEAGFLEAFF. In nucleotides, the CDR3 is TGTGCCAGCAGCTTAAGTGAGGCGGGGTTTTTAGAAGCTTTCTTT. The genes are TRBV7-6 and TRBJ1-1; D gene ambiguous. CDR3 size: 15 residues. The V end lost 2 bases, the J end lost 8 bases, and 18 bases lay between the germline ends. Germline V CDR1 and CDR2: SGHVS, FNYEAQ. The variable domain in full, completed from reference TRBV7-6 and TRBJ1-1, reads GAGVSQSPRYKVTKRGQDVALRCDPISGHVSLYWYRQALGQGPEFLTYFNYEAQQDKSGLPNDRFSAERPEGSISTLTIQRTEQRDSAMYRCASSLSEAGFLEAFFGQGTRLTVV.

This clone was seen just once. The rearrangement uses TRBV19 and TRBJ1-2, with 7 bases identical to TRBD1. Germline-derived CDR1 and CDR2 are LNHDA and SQIVND (reference sequence). The CDR3 is made up of 15 amino acids. The V and J ends lost 5 bases and 3 bases, in that order; junction bases with no gene match: 9. The CDR3 spells CASSASPRGYYGYTF. The CDR3 DNA is TGTGCCAGTAGTGCGTCTCCCAGGGGGTACTATGGCTACACCTTC.

This rearrangement joins TRBV7-2 to TRBJ1-5, with a weak D call TRBD1 (5 bases). V was pared by 2 bases and J by 5 bases, with 13 bases between. The germline V gene encodes CDR1 SGHTA and CDR2 FQGNSA. The CDR3 is 15 residues long. In DNA, the CDR3 is TGTGCCAGCAGCTTATCAGGGACTAGTGATCAGCCCCAGCATTTT. Encoded protein: CASSLSGTSDQPQHF.

The gene calls are TRBV9 and TRBJ1-2, with no clear D. Germline lookup yields CDR1 SGDLS and CDR2 YYNGEE. The CDR3 contains 13 residues. V was pared by 0 bases and J by 5 bases, with 8 bases between. CDR3 nucleotides: TGTGCCAGCAGCGTAGGGGCAGTTTATGGCTACACCTTC. Translated: CASSVGAVYGYTF.

V and J are TRBV5-6 and TRBJ1-5, with D perhaps matching TRBD1 (5 bases). This CDR3 region has 16 residues. Germline V lookup: CDR1 SGHDT, CDR2 YYEEEE. The V end was cut by 1 base, the J end by 7 bases, with 18 bases between. CDR3 amino acids: CASSLNSGGSGQPQHF. The CDR3 DNA reads TGTGCCAGCAGCTTGAATAGCGGGGGATCGGGACAGCCCCAGCATTTT.

The chain is built from TRBV28 and TRBJ1-4; possible D gene TRBD1, 5 bases. The V end lost 5 bases, the J end lost 0 bases, and 13 bases lay between the germline ends. This CDR3 contains 16 residues. CDR1 and CDR2 from the germline V gene are MDHEN and SYDVKM. The CDR3 DNA follows: TGTGCCAGCAGTAAACGGACACCCGCAACTAATGAAAAACTGTTTTTT. As protein: CASSKRTPATNEKLFF.

The gene calls are TRBV7-2 and TRBJ2-5, with TRBD1 as a possible D gene (6 bases). V was cut by 5 bases and J by 5 bases, with 9 bases left in between. Germline CDR1 SGHTA, CDR2 FQGNSA. The CDR3 is 12 residues long. Here the CDR3 reads CASSQGWETQYF. The CDR3, as DNA: TGTGCCAGCAGCCAGGGGTGGGAGACCCAGTACTTC.

This chain's CDR3 is CASSQRTGGYDEQFF. CDR3 bases: TGTGCCAGCAGCCAGAGGACAGGGGGGTACGATGAGCAGTTCTTC. The chain couples TRBV4-2 to TRBJ2-1; 10 bases map to TRBD1. Germline-derived CDR1 and CDR2 are LGHNA and YNFKEQ. With V trimmed by 3 bases and J by 8 bases, 7 bases remained unmatched. This CDR3 is built from 15 residues.

V is TRBV10-3 and J is TRBJ1-1; D is perhaps TRBD1 (6 bases). The V end was cut by 2 bases, the J end by 5 bases, with 18 bases between. This CDR3 contains 16 residues. CDR1 ENHRY and CDR2 SYGVKD come from the germline V gene. The CDR3 spells CAISEPQTGRNTEAFF. CDR3 coding DNA: TGTGCCATCAGTGAGCCTCAGACAGGAAGGAATACTGAAGCTTTCTTT.

The CDR3 DNA is TGCGCCAGCAGCCCCGGGACAGGGTCCTACGAGCAGTACTTC. It codes for CASSPGTGSYEQYF. The chain employs TRBV5-1 and TRBJ2-7, with TRBD1 identical over 9 bases. Looked up from germline, CDR1 is SGHRS and CDR2 is YFSETQ. The CDR3 length is 14 residues. V trimming: 4 bases; J trimming: 1 base; junction bases outside the gene matches: 3.

The chain is built from TRBV10-3 and TRBJ1-2, with D maybe TRBD1 (5 bases). The CDR3 spans 17 residues. The ends were cut back, 0 bases at V and 0 bases at J, with 14 bases in the middle. Germline-derived CDR1 and CDR2 are ENHRY and SYGVKD. The CDR3 spells CAISESGRVESNYGYTF. As DNA, the CDR3 is TGTGCCATCAGTGAGTCGGGCAGGGTTGAATCTAACTATGGCTACACCTTC.

The V and J genes are TRBV29-1 and TRBJ2-7; TRBD1 agrees at 10 bases. The CDR3 extends over 13 amino acids. V gave up 4 bases and J gave up 6 bases; unmatched junction bases: 6. Germline CDR1 SQVTM, CDR2 ANQGSEA. The CDR3 loop reads CSVAPGQGSEQYF. Here the CDR3 DNA reads TGCAGCGTTGCCCCGGGACAGGGGTCCGAGCAGTACTTC.

This chain uses TRBV27 with TRBJ1-2; 8 nucleotides align to TRBD1. The CDR3 extends over 12 amino acids. V gave up 7 bases and J gave up 8 bases; unmatched junction bases: 6. The V gene's germline CDR1 is MNHEY and CDR2 SMNVEV (reference sequence). CDR3: CASKQGAGGYTF. CDR3 DNA: TGTGCCAGCAAGCAGGGGGCGGGCGGCTACACCTTC.

This clone was counted a single time. The V call is TRBV5-1, the J call TRBJ1-3; the D is unclear. V dropped 2 bases and J dropped 9 bases, with 12 bases sitting between them. Germline V gene data show CDR1 as SGHRS and CDR2 as YFSETQ. The CDR3 has 13 residues. The CDR3 region has the DNA TGCGCCAGCAGCTTTGGAGAAGGTTCCACCATATATTTT. Translating gives CASSFGEGSTIYF.

The chain couples TRBV30 to TRBJ1-1, with 8 bases that match TRBD1. The CDR3 is 13 amino acids. Trimming at V came to 5 bases and at J to 7 bases, leaving 9 bases not matched to a gene. Germline V gene data show CDR1 as GTSNPN and CDR2 as SVGIG (reference sequence). The DNA of the CDR3 is TGTGCCTGGGGACAGGGCGTGAAAAGTGAAGCTTTCTTT. It yields the protein CAWGQGVKSEAFF.

The chain employs TRBV6-5 and TRBJ1-2; TRBD1 aligns across 7 bases. Germline CDR1 is MNHEY and CDR2 is SVGAGI. The V gene end was trimmed by 4 bases and the J gene end by 3 bases; junction bases not matched to a gene: 11. The CDR3 has 16 residues. CDR3 bases: TGTGCCAGCAGTTCTCCAAGACAGGGATCTCACTATGGCTACACCTTC. It encodes CASSSPRQGSHYGYTF.

This clone was detected once. This rearrangement joins TRBV4-3 to TRBJ2-2; D might be TRBD1 (5 bases). CDR1 and CDR2 from the germline V gene are LGHNA and YSLEER. The CDR3 consists of 14 residues. V lost 4 bases, J lost 5 bases, and 11 bases lay in between. The CDR3 DNA sequence: TGCGCCAGCAGCCCTGGGGCCGGTACCGGGGAGCTGTTTTTT. Translated, it gives CASSPGAGTGELFF.

The chain couples TRBV7-3 to TRBJ2-1; D remains ambiguous. Germline V gives CDR1 SGHTA, CDR2 FQGTGA. This CDR3 region has 15 residues. Trimming cost V 2 bases and J 0 bases, with 8 bases left between them. The CDR3 reads CASSLGQNSYNEQFF. The CDR3 DNA follows: TGTGCCAGCAGCTTAGGGCAAAACTCCTACAATGAGCAGTTCTTC.

This sequence joins TRBV30 and TRBJ1-4; the match to TRBD1 covers 8 bases. V was clipped by 3 bases and J by 11 bases; unmatched bases: 17. Germline V lookup: CDR1 GTSNPN, CDR2 SVGIG (reference sequence). CDR3 length equals 16 residues. CDR3 loop: CAWRPTGQGVLGKLFF. The CDR3 bases are TGTGCCTGGAGGCCGACCGGACAGGGCGTATTAGGGAAACTGTTTTTT.

The CDR3 nucleotides are TGTGCCAGCAGCAAAGGGGGGACAGGGCGTGTTGTAAACTGTCAGCCCCAGCATTTT. Its translation: CASSKGGTGRVVNCQPQHF. This chain joins TRBV21-1 and TRBJ1-5; no check of the table's D call, TRBD1, against the DNA was made. TRBV21-1 is given as a pseudogene. This CDR3 has 19 residues.

This chain uses TRBV21-1 with TRBJ1-2. TRBV21-1 is a known pseudogene. The CDR3 has 16 amino acids. The CDR3: CASSKHPGNNDYGYTF. As DNA, the CDR3 is TGTGCCAGCAGCAAACACCCGGGGAATAATGACTATGGCTACACCTTC.

The genes are TRBV6-4 and TRBJ2-1, with 9 positions matching TRBD2. Germline V lookup: CDR1 MRHNA, CDR2 SNTAGT. This CDR3 contains 16 residues. The V segment lost 5 bases and the J segment 4 bases; nucleotides outside the gene matches: 9. CDR3 bases: TGTGCCAGCAGTCACCGTAGCGGGAGTGGTTACAATGAGCAGTTCTTC. Protein: CASSHRSGSGYNEQFF.